One sample yielded the 21 T cell receptor beta chains listed below, sequenced in a study of cytomegalovirus exposure and HLA in healthy donors. The PCR ran on 60 Vbeta and 13 Jbeta primers. TCRdb's copy holds only in-frame clones and misses some; the assay was immunoSEQ multiplex PCR. The table lists under 200,000 clones, around 84% of them singletons. Sequencing was done on a sample of PBMCs. These receptors all stem from a man between 18 and 35 years old in good health and CMV-seronegative.

The chain couples TRBV4-3 to TRBJ2-2; 8 bases fit TRBD1. The V segment lost 3 bases and the J segment 5 bases; nucleotides outside the gene matches: 5. The germline V gene encodes CDR1 LGHNA and CDR2 YSLEER. This CDR3 region has 15 residues. The CDR3 nucleotides are TGCGCCAGCAGCCAGGGGACAGGCTCAACCGGGGAGCTGTTTTTT. Translated: CASSQGTGSTGELFF.

This chain connects TRBV11-2 to TRBJ2-4; D possibly corresponds to TRBD1 (7 bases). The CDR3 has 15 residues. V was clipped by 5 bases and J by 1 base, with 12 bases between them. Germline values: CDR1 SGHAT, CDR2 FQNNGV. The CDR3 DNA reads TGTGCCAGCAGCCCCTCAGGGGGGGCCAAAAACATTCAGTACTTC. This encodes CASSPSGGAKNIQYF.

This clone was seen only once. The chain combines TRBV4-3 with TRBJ1-2; 8 nucleotides align to TRBD1. Germline CDR1 is LGHNA and CDR2 is YSLEER. The CDR3 runs 15 residues. Losses at the gene ends were 3 bases for V and 5 bases for J; bases not matched to a gene: 8. CDR3 nucleotide sequence: TGCGCCAGCAGCCAGACAGGGGAGGGAATATATGGCTACACCTTC. This encodes CASSQTGEGIYGYTF.

Comment on this clone: One end of the junction varies from germline; a read error may be responsible. This rearrangement joins TRBV7-9 to TRBJ2-2; 7 nucleotides match TRBD1. CDR1 and CDR2 from the germline V gene are SEHNR and FQNEAQ (reference sequence). This CDR3 has 19 residues. The CDR3 region is CSSSLIGKGALPDTGELFF. The CDR3 nucleotides are TGTTCCAGCAGCTTAATTGGGAAGGGGGCCCTCCCGGACACCGGGGAGCTGTTTTTT.

V is TRBV5-1 and J is TRBJ1-1, with 7 nucleotides matching TRBD1. This CDR3 has 12 residues. Trimming at V came to 3 bases and at J to 11 bases, leaving 7 bases not matched to a gene. CDR1 SGHRS and CDR2 YFSETQ come from the germline V gene. The CDR3, as DNA: TGCGCCAGCAGCTCAGACGACAGGGCGGCTTTCTTT. Its translation: CASSSDDRAAFF.

CDR3 loop: CASSLGGDEQFF. CDR3 nucleotides: TGCGCCAGCAGCCTAGGGGGCGATGAGCAGTTCTTC. The chain uses TRBV5-1 and TRBJ2-1, with 7 bases identical to TRBD1. This CDR3 contains 12 residues. Germline CDR1 reads SGHRS; CDR2 reads YFSETQ. V lost 4 bases and J lost 8; bases outside the gene matches: 3.

The rearrangement uses TRBV7-8 and TRBJ2-7; no firm D call. The CDR3 spans 11 residues. Trimming stripped 5 bases from V and 7 bases from J, with 9 bases between. CDR1 SGHVS and CDR2 FQNEAQ come from the germline V gene. CDR3 nucleotides: TGTGCCAGCAGCACCCGACAAGAGCAGTACTTC. Encoded protein: CASSTRQEQYF.

V usage is TRBV5-1 and J usage is TRBJ2-5, with D perhaps TRBD1 (5 bases). The CDR3 loop spans 16 amino acids. Germline CDR1 is SGHRS and CDR2 is YFSETQ. Trimming took off 0 bases at V and 0 bases at J, with 12 bases between the two ends. For the CDR3, the DNA is TGCGCCAGCAGCTTGGGCGGACAAGCGAACCAAGAGACCCAGTACTTC. It codes for CASSLGGQANQETQYF.

This clone was counted once. The rearrangement joins TRBV30 to TRBJ2-7; D call uncertain. The CDR3 sequence is 13 residues long. The V gene lost 2 bases and the J gene lost 0 bases, with 8 bases spanning the gap. The germline V gene encodes CDR1 GTSNPN and CDR2 SVGIG (reference sequence). In DNA, the CDR3 is TGTGCCTGGAGTCCGCGTCCCTCCTACGAGCAGTACTTC. Residues: CAWSPRPSYEQYF.

The chain combines TRBV5-6 with TRBJ2-4; 8 bases map to TRBD1. Losses at the gene ends were 4 bases for V and 5 bases for J; bases not matched to a gene: 5. The CDR3 runs 14 residues. Germline V gene sequence: CDR1 SGHDT, CDR2 YYEEEE. CDR3 bases: TGTGCCAGCAGCGGACAGGGATTCCAAAACATTCAGTACTTC. The encoded protein is CASSGQGFQNIQYF.

The CDR3 DNA reads TGTGCCAGCAGTGAATCTACGGTCTCCTACGAGCAGTACTTC. Protein product: CASSESTVSYEQYF. V usage is TRBV25-1 and J usage is TRBJ2-7, with no clear D. The CDR3 is made up of 14 amino acids. CDR1 is MGHDK, CDR2 SYGVNS, per germline. Trimming took 1 base from V and 0 from J, leaving 7 bases between them.

This clone was picked up one time. The genes are TRBV6-5 and TRBJ2-7; TRBD1 matches at 8 bases. V dropped 4 bases and J dropped 3; count of bases not matched to a gene: 5. The CDR3 is 14 amino acids. Germline-derived CDR1 and CDR2 are MNHEY and SVGAGI. CDR3 amino acids: CASSFGQGLYEQYF. DNA of the CDR3: TGTGCCAGCAGTTTCGGACAGGGTCTCTACGAGCAGTACTTC.

This chain joins TRBV6-1 and TRBJ2-2; no firm D call. The CDR3 has 15 residues. Germline lookup yields CDR1 MNHNS and CDR2 SASEGT. V was cut by 7 bases and J by 5 bases, with 17 bases left in between. The CDR3: CASTEGGQETGELFF. The DNA for the CDR3 is TGTGCCAGCACAGAAGGTGGGCAGGAAACCGGGGAGCTGTTTTTT.

The rearrangement uses TRBV27 and TRBJ2-3; 8 nucleotides match TRBD1. In germline, CDR1 is MNHEY, CDR2 SMNVEV (reference sequence). The junction had 6 bases not matched to a gene; V was cut back by 4 bases and J by 0 bases. The CDR3 extends over 16 amino acids. CDR3 region: CASSSPGQGSTDTQYF. In DNA, the CDR3 is TGTGCCAGCAGTTCGCCCGGACAGGGTAGCACAGATACGCAGTATTTT.

This clone was seen only a few times. The chain joins TRBV6-5 to TRBJ2-7, with a possible D match to TRBD2 (5 bases). V was cut by 5 bases and J by 4 bases, with 12 bases left in between. Germline V gene sequence: CDR1 MNHEY, CDR2 SVGAGI. This CDR3 contains 13 residues. The CDR3 loop is CASSEVAFYEQYF. For the CDR3, the DNA is TGTGCCAGCAGTGAGGTAGCGTTTTACGAGCAGTACTTC.

The rearrangement uses TRBV15 and TRBJ2-5; the match to TRBD1 covers 12 bases. CDR1 is LNHNV, CDR2 YYDKDF, per germline (reference sequence). This CDR3 is built from 15 residues. V shed 3 bases and J 5 bases; nucleotides not matched to a gene: 4. The DNA for the CDR3 is TGTGCCACCAGCAGGGGGACAGGGGGCGTGGAGACCCAGTACTTC. Protein: CATSRGTGGVETQYF.

V gene TRBV10-3 combines with J gene TRBJ1-1; 7 nucleotides line up with TRBD1. V shed 10 bases, J shed 0 bases, and the junction held 5 bases outside the gene matches. Germline V gives CDR1 ENHRY, CDR2 SYGVKD. The CDR3 is 13 residues long. CDR3 sequence: CASAGGMNTEAFF. The CDR3 region has the DNA TGTGCCAGCGCAGGGGGGATGAACACTGAAGCTTTCTTT.

This chain joins TRBV2 and TRBJ2-7; D is uncertain. V was shortened by 6 bases and J by 6 bases, with 9 bases between the two germline ends. The CDR3 runs to 11 residues. CDR1 is SNHLY and CDR2 is FYNNEI in the germline V gene. The CDR3 DNA follows: TGTGCCAGCAGCCAGTATTTCGAGCAGTACTTC. It yields the protein CASSQYFEQYF.

The chain couples TRBV9 to TRBJ2-3, with 9 bases lining up with TRBD2. This CDR3 contains 14 residues. CDR1 and CDR2 (germline): SGDLS, YYNGEE. Unmatched junction bases numbered 1, after V lost 3 bases and J lost 2 bases. In DNA form, the CDR3 reads TGTGCCAGCAGCGCTAGCGGGGCCACAGATACGCAGTATTTT. Protein: CASSASGATDTQYF.

The count of this clone is one. This chain uses TRBV19 with TRBJ1-5; D is unclear. Looked up from germline, CDR1 is LNHDA and CDR2 is SQIVND (reference sequence). V lost 3 bases and J 6 bases, leaving 15 bases between the germline ends. CDR3 size: 15 residues. Here the CDR3 reads CASSITGVAGQPQHF. The CDR3 DNA follows: TGTGCCAGTAGTATTACCGGGGTAGCAGGTCAGCCCCAGCATTTT.

The chain employs TRBV7-9 and TRBJ2-5, with 8 bases fitting TRBD1. Trimming removed 5 bases from V and 4 bases from J; junction bases left unmatched: 12. The CDR3 is 16 residues long. Looked up from germline, CDR1 is SEHNR and CDR2 is FQNEAQ (reference sequence). This chain's CDR3 is CASSRDRGQGTETQYF. DNA for the CDR3: TGTGCCAGCAGCCGCGACCGCGGACAGGGAACAGAGACCCAGTACTTC. The full variable domain, in which reference TRBV7-9 and TRBJ2-5 provide the parts outside the CDR3, is DTGVSQNPRHKITKRGQNVTFRCDPISEHNRLYWYRQTLGQGPEFLTYFQNEAQLEKSRLLSDRFSAERPKGSFSTLEIQRTEQGDSAMYLCASSRDRGQGTETQYFGPGTRLLVL.